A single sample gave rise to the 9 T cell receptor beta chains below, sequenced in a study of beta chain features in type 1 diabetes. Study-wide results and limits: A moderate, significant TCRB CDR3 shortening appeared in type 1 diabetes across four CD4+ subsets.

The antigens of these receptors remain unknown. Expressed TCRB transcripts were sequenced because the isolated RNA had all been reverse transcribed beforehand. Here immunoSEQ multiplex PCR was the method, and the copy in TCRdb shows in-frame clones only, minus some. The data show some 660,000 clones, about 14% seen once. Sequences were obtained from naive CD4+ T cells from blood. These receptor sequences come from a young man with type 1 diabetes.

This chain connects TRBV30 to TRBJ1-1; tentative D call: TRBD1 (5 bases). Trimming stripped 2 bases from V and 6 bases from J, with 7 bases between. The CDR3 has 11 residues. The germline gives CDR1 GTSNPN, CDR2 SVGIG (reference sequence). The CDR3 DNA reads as TGTGCCTGGAGTCAGGGCGCTGAAGCTTTCTTT. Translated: CAWSQGAEAFF.

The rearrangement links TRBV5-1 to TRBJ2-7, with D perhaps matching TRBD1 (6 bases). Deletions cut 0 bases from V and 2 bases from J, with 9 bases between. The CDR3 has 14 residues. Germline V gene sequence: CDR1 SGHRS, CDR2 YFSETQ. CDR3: CASSLVQGTYEQYF. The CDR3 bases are TGCGCCAGCAGCTTGGTACAGGGTACCTACGAGCAGTACTTC.

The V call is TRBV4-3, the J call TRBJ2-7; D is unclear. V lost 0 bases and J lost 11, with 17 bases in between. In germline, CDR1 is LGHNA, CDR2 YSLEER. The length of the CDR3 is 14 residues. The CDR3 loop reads CASSQELAAQTEYF. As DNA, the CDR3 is TGCGCCAGCAGCCAAGAGCTGGCAGCACAGACCGAGTACTTC.

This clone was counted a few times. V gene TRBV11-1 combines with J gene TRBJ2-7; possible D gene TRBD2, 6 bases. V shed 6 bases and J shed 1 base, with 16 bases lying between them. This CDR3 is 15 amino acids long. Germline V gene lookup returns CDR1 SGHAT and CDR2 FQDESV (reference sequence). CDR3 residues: CASRRDFLESYEQYF. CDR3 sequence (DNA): TGTGCCAGCAGAAGGGACTTCCTCGAGTCCTACGAGCAGTACTTC.

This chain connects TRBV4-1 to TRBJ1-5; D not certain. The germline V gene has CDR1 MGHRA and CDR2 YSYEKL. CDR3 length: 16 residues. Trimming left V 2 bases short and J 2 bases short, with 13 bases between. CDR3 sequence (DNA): TGCGCCAGCAGCCAAAGTCTTTTCCGGGGCAATCAGCCCCAGCATTTT. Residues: CASSQSLFRGNQPQHF.

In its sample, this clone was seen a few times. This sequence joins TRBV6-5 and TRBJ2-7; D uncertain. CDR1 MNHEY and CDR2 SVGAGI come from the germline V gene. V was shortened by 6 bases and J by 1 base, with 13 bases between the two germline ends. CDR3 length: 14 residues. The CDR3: CASSRTSLSYEQYF. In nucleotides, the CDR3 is TGTGCCAGCAGCCGGACCTCACTTTCCTACGAGCAGTACTTC.

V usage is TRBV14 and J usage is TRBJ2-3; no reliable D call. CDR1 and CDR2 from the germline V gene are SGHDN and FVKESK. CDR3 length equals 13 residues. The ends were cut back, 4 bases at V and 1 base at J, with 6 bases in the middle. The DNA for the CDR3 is TGTGCCAGCAGCCTTTCGGGCACAGATACGCAGTATTTT. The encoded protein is CASSLSGTDTQYF.

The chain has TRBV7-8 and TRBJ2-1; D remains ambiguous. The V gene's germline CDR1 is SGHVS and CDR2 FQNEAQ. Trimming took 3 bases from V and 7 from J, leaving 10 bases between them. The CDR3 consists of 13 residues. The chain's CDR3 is CASSLVNMNEQFF. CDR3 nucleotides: TGTGCCAGCAGCTTGGTAAATATGAATGAGCAGTTCTTC. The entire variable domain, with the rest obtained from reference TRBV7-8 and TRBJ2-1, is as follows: GAGVSQSPRYKVAKRGQDVALRCDPISGHVSLFWYQQALGQGPEFLTYFQNEAQLDKSGLPSDRFFAERPEGSVSTLKIQRTQQEDSAVYLCASSLVNMNEQFFGPGTRLTVL.

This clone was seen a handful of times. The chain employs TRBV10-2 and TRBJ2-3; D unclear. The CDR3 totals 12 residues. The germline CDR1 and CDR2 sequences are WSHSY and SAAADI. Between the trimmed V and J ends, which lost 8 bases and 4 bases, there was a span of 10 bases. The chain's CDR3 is CASHPGADTQYF. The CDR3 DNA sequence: TGCGCCAGCCACCCTGGGGCAGATACGCAGTATTTT.